This T cell receptor (beta chain) came from a study of blood T cell repertoires in COVID-19. Study summary: Sources were T cells, B-cell-depleted T cells, or PBMCs; the material itself was cDNA or gDNA.

This clone was detected only once. Only in-frame clones appear in the TCRdb table, and some are missing; sequencing was by immunoSEQ multiplex PCR. The table records about 160,000 clones, 70% to 90% of them present only once. The CDR3 runs to 12 residues. V was cut by 7 bases and J by 6 bases, with 10 bases left in between. The germline V gene has CDR1 SNHLY and CDR2 FYNNEI. The receptor was isolated from a man in his forties with acute or convalescent COVID-19. The specimen sequenced was peripheral blood. The chain joins TRBV2 to TRBJ2-1, with no clear D. CDR3 region: CASMSPSNEQFF. Written as DNA, the CDR3 is TGTGCCAGCATGTCTCCTAGCAATGAGCAGTTCTTC.